This T cell receptor (beta chain) is from a study of CD8+ T cells in alopecia areata. The study's findings and limits: Sequencing of scalp samples also includes resident alphabeta T cells from normal skin.

A word on this clone: Its antigen remains unidentified.

Sorted populations comprised CD4+ and CD8+ T cells obtained from PBMCs. TCR sequencing used cDNA made by reverse transcription of extracted RNA. TCRdb keeps only in-frame clones here, not all; method: immunoSEQ multiplex PCR. The sample has 90,000 to 150,000 clones; roughly two fifths are singletons. This CDR3 is 13 amino acids long. Looked up from germline, CDR1 is MNHEY and CDR2 is SVGAGI. V lost 2 bases to trimming and J lost 1 base, with 5 bases between them. Sequenced: CD4+ T cells sorted from blood. The V call is TRBV6-5, the J call TRBJ1-1, with a weak D call TRBD1 (5 bases). The sequence was obtained from a human donor with alopecia areata. The CDR3 nucleotides are TGTGCCAGCAGTTACCAGGGGAACACTGAAGCTTTCTTT. Its translation: CASSYQGNTEAFF.